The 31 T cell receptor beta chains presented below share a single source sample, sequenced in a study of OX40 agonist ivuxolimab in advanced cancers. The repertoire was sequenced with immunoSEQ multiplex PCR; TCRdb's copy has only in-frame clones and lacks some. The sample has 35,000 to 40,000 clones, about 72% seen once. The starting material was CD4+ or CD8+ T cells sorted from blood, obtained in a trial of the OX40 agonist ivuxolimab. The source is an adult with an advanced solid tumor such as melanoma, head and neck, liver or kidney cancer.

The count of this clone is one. The CDR3 DNA sequence: TGTGCCAGCAGTTTACACGGAACCACTGAAGCTTTCTTT. This sequence encodes CASSLHGTTEAFF. The V and J genes are TRBV27 and TRBJ1-1; D not certain. This CDR3 is 13 amino acids long. The germline V and J ends were trimmed by 2 bases and 4 bases, with 8 bases remaining between them. Germline V gene sequence: CDR1 MNHEY, CDR2 SMNVEV (reference sequence).

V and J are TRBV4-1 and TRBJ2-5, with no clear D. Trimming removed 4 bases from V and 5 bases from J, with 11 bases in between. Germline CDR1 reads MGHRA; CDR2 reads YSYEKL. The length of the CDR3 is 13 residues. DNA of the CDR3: TGCGCCAGCAGCCGGTTGGTGGGGGAGACCCAGTACTTC. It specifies CASSRLVGETQYF.

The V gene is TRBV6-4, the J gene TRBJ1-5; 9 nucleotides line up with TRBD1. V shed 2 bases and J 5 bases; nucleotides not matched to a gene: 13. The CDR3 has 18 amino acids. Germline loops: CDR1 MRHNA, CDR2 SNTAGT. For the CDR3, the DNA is TGTGCCAGCAGTGACCTTAATTTTGGGACAGGGTACGATCAGCCCCAGCATTTT. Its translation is CASSDLNFGTGYDQPQHF.

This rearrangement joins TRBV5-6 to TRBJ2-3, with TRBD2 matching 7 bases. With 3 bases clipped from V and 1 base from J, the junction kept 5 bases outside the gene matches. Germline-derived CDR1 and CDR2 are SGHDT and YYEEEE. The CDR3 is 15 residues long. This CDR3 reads CASSSGTIRTDTQYF. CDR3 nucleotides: TGTGCCAGCAGCTCCGGGACTATACGCACAGATACGCAGTATTTT.

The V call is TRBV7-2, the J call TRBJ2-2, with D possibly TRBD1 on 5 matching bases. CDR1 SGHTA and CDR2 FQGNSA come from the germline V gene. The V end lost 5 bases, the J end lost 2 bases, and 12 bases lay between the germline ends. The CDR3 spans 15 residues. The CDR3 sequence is CASSQGQINTGELFF. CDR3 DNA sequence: TGTGCCAGCAGCCAAGGACAAATAAACACCGGGGAGCTGTTTTTT.

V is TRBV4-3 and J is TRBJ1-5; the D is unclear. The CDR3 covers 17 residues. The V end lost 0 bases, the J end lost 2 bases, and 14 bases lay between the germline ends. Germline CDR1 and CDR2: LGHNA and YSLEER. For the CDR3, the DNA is TGCGCCAGCAGCCAAGACCCATCAGGAGGTGGCAATCAGCCCCAGCATTTT. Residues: CASSQDPSGGGNQPQHF.

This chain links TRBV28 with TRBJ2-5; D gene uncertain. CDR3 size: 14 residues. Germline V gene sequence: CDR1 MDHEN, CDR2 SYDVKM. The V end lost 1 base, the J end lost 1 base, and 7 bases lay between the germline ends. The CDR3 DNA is TGTGCCAGCAGTTTATTGGGCCCCCAAGAGACCCAGTACTTC. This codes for CASSLLGPQETQYF. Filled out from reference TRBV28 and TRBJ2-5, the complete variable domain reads DVKVTQSSRYLVKRTGEKVFLECVQDMDHENMFWYRQDPGLGLRLIYFSYDVKMKEKGDIPEGYSVSREKKERFSLILESASTNQTSMYLCASSLLGPQETQYFGPGTRLLVL.

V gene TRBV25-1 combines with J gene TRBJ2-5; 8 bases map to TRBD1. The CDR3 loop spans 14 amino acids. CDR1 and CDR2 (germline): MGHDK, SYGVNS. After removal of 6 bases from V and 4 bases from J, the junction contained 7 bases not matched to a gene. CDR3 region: CASRMTGAGETQYF. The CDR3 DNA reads TGTGCCAGCAGGATGACAGGGGCGGGAGAGACCCAGTACTTC. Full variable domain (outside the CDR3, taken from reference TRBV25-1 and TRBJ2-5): EADIYQTPRYLVIGTGKKITLECSQTMGHDKMYWYQQDPGMELHLIHYSYGVNSTEKGDLSSESTVSRIRTEHFPLTLESARPSHTSQYLCASRMTGAGETQYFGPGTRLLVL.

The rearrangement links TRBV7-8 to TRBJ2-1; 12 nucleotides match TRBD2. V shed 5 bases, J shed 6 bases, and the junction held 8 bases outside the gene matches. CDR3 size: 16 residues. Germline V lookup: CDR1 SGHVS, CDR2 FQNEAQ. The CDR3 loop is CASSGLAGPGGNEQFF. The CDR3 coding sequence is TGTGCCAGCAGCGGACTAGCGGGGCCGGGCGGCAATGAGCAGTTCTTC. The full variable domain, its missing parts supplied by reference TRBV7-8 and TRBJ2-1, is GAGVSQSPRYKVAKRGQDVALRCDPISGHVSLFWYQQALGQGPEFLTYFQNEAQLDKSGLPSDRFFAERPEGSVSTLKIQRTQQEDSAVYLCASSGLAGPGGNEQFFGPGTRLTVL.

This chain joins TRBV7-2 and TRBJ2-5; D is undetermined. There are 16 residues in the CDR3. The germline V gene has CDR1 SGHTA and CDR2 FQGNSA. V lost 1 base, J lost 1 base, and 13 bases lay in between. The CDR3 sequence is CASSLVIGAPQETQYF. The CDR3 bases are TGTGCCAGCAGCTTAGTAATTGGAGCCCCCCAAGAGACCCAGTACTTC. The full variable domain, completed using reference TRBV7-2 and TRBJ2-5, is GAGVSQSPSNKVTEKGKDVELRCDPISGHTALYWYRQSLGQGLEFLIYFQGNSAPDKSGLPSDRFSAERTGGSVSTLTIQRTQQEDSAVYLCASSLVIGAPQETQYFGPGTRLLVL.

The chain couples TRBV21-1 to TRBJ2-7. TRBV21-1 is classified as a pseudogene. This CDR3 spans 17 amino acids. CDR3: CASSKAERGTDAYEQYF. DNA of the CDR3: TGTGCCAGCAGCAAAGCCGAGAGAGGTACAGACGCCTACGAGCAGTACTTC.

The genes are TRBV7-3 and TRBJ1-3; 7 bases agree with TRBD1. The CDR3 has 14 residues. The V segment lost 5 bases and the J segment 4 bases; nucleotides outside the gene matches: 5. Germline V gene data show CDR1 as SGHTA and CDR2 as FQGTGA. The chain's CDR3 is CASSTGTAGNTIYF. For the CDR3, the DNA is TGTGCCAGCAGCACCGGGACAGCCGGAAACACCATATATTTT.

The CDR3, as DNA: TGTGCCAGCAGCTTAGGTCCTCAGACAGCAGATACGCAGTATTTT. It encodes CASSLGPQTADTQYF. This chain links TRBV7-2 with TRBJ2-3; the D gene is possibly TRBD1 (5 bases). The CDR3 contains 15 residues. V was clipped by 1 base and J by 4 bases, with 12 bases between them. Germline V gene data show CDR1 as SGHTA and CDR2 as FQGNSA.

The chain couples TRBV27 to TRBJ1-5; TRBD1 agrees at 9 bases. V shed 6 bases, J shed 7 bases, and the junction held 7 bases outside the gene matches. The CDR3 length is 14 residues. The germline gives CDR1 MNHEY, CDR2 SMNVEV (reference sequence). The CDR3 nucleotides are TGTGCCAGCAGCAAGACAGGGGGAGGACAGCCCCAGCATTTT. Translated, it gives CASSKTGGGQPQHF.

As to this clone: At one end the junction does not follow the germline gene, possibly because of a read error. CDR3 bases: TGTACCAGTTCTCGGACAGGGACCATAGCGAACACTGAAGCTTTCTTT. Translation: CTSSRTGTIANTEAFF. The rearrangement links TRBV27 to TRBJ1-1, with 8 positions matching TRBD1. The CDR3 totals 16 residues. CDR1 MNHEY and CDR2 SMNVEV come from the germline V gene (reference sequence).

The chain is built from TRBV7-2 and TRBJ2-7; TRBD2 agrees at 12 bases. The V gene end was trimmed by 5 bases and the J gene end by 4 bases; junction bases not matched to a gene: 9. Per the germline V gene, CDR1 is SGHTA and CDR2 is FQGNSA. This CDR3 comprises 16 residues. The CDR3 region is CASSLQTSGGVYEQYF. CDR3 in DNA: TGTGCCAGCAGCCTACAGACTAGCGGGGGCGTTTACGAGCAGTACTTC.

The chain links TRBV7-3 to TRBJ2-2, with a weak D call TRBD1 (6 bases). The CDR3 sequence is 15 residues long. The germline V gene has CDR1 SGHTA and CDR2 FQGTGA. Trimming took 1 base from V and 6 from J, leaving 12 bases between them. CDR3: CASSLNRDIPGELFF. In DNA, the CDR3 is TGTGCCAGCAGCTTAAACAGGGATATCCCCGGGGAGCTGTTTTTT.

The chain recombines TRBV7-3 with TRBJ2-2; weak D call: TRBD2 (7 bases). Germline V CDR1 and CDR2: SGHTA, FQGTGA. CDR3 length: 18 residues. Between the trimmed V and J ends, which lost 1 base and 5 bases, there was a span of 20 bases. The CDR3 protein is CASSLNPMGAGATGELFF. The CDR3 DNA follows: TGTGCCAGCAGCTTAAACCCCATGGGGGCGGGAGCTACCGGGGAGCTGTTTTTT.

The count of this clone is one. CDR3 sequence: CASSYGTSGTYEQYF. The DNA for the CDR3 is TGTGCCAGCAGCTACGGGACTAGCGGGACCTACGAGCAGTACTTC. The gene calls are TRBV7-2 and TRBJ2-7; 13 nucleotides line up with TRBD2. The J segment lost 2 bases and the V segment lost 4 bases, leaving 2 bases of the junction unmatched. CDR3 size: 15 residues. Per the germline V gene, CDR1 is SGHTA and CDR2 is FQGNSA. Looking up the rest from reference TRBV7-2 and TRBJ2-7 gives the full variable domain: GAGVSQSPSNKVTEKGKDVELRCDPISGHTALYWYRQSLGQGLEFLIYFQGNSAPDKSGLPSDRFSAERTGGSVSTLTIQRTQQEDSAVYLCASSYGTSGTYEQYFGPGTRLTVT.

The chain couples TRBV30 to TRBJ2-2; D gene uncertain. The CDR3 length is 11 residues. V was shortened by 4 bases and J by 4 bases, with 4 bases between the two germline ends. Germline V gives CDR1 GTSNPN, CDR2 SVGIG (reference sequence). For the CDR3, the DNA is TGTGCCTGGAAGGGCACCGGGGAGCTGTTTTTT. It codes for CAWKGTGELFF.

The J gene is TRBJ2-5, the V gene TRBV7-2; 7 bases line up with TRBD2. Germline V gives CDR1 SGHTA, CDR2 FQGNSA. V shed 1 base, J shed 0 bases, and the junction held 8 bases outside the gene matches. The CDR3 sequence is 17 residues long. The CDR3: CASSLDRWEGYQETQYF. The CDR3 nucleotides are TGTGCCAGCAGCTTAGATCGATGGGAGGGGTACCAAGAGACCCAGTACTTC.

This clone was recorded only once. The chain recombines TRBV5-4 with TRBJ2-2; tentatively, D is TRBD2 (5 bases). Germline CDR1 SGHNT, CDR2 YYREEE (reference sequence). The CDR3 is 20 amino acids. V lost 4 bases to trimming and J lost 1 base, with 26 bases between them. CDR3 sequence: CASSPFAAVSSAGNTGELFF. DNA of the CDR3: TGTGCCAGCAGCCCCTTCGCCGCTGTAAGCAGCGCGGGGAACACCGGGGAGCTGTTTTTT. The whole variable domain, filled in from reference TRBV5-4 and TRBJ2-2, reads ETGVTQSPTHLIKTRGQQVTLRCSSQSGHNTVSWYQQALGQGPQFIFQYYREEENGRGNFPPRFSGLQFPNYSSELNVNALELDDSALYLCASSPFAAVSSAGNTGELFFGEGSRLTVL.

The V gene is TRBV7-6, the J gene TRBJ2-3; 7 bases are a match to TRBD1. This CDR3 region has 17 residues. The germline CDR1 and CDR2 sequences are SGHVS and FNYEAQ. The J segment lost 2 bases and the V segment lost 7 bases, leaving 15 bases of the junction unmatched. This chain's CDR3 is CASNPSPGQILTDTQYF. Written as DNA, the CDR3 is TGTGCCAGCAACCCCTCACCGGGACAGATCCTCACAGATACGCAGTATTTT. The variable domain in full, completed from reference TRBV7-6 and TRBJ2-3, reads GAGVSQSPRYKVTKRGQDVALRCDPISGHVSLYWYRQALGQGPEFLTYFNYEAQQDKSGLPNDRFSAERPEGSISTLTIQRTEQRDSAMYRCASNPSPGQILTDTQYFGPGTRLTVL.

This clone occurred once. The CDR3 is CASSPGTAASYEQYF. In DNA form, the CDR3 reads TGTGCCAGTAGCCCCGGGACAGCTGCGTCCTACGAGCAGTACTTC. The chain is built from TRBV19 and TRBJ2-7, with 7 nucleotides matching TRBD1. The CDR3 has 15 residues. J gave up 1 base and V 6 bases, and 9 bases lay outside the gene matches. CDR1 and CDR2 from the germline V gene are LNHDA and SQIVND (reference sequence).

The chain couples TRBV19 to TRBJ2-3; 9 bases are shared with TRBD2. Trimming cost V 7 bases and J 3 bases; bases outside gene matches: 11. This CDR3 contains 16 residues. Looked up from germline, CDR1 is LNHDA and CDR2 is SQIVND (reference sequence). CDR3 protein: CASMGWSGGFTDTQYF. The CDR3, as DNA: TGTGCCAGTATGGGGTGGAGCGGGGGGTTTACAGATACGCAGTATTTT.

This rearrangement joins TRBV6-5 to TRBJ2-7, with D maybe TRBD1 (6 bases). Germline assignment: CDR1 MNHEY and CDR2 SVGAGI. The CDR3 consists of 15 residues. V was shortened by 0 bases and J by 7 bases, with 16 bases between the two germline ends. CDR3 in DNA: TGTGCCAGCAGTTACTCCGGGGACATGCCCTTTGAGCAGTACTTC. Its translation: CASSYSGDMPFEQYF.

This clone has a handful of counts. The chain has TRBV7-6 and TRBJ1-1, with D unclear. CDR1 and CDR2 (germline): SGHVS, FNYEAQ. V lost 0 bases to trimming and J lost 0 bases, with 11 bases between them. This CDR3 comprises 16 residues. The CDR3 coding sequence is TGTGCCAGCAGCTTAGCGCCCACGGGCATGAACACTGAAGCTTTCTTT. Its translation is CASSLAPTGMNTEAFF.

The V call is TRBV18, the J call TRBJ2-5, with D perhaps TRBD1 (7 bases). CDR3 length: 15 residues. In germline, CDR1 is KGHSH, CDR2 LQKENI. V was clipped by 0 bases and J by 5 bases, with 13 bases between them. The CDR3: CASSPPPGGMETQYF. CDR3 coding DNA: TGTGCCAGCTCACCACCGCCAGGGGGGATGGAGACCCAGTACTTC.

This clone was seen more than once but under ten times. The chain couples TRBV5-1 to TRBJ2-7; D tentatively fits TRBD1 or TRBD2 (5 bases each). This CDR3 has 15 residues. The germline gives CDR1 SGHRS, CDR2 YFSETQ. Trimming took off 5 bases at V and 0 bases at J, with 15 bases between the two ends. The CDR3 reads CASRLRDVSSYEQYF. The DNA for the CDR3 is TGCGCCAGCAGGCTACGGGACGTAAGCTCCTACGAGCAGTACTTC.

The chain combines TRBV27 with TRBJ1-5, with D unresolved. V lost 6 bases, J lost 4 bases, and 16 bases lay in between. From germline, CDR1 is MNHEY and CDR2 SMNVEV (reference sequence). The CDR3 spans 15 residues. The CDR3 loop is CASSLYYSGNQPQHF. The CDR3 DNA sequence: TGTGCCAGCAGCCTTTATTACAGCGGGAATCAGCCCCAGCATTTT.

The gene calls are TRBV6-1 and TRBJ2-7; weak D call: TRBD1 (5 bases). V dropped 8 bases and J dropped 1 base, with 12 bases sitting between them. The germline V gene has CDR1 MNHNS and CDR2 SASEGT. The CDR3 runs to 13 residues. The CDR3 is CASGKDKSYEQYF. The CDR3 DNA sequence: TGTGCCAGCGGGAAGGACAAGTCCTACGAGCAGTACTTC.